What follows are 18 T cell receptor beta chains derived from one specimen sequenced in a study of immune cell composition in non-small cell lung cancer. The protocol was immunoSEQ multiplex PCR, while the TCRdb copy is restricted to in-frame clones and leaves out a portion. Here the sample spans around 3,000 clones, around 70% being singletons. The sequenced material came from lung tumor tissue. The receptors come from a human donor with non-small cell lung cancer.

The CDR3 protein is CASSQGQNYGYTF. CDR3 nucleotides: TGTGCCAGCTCACAAGGACAGAACTATGGCTACACCTTC. The genes are TRBV18 and TRBJ1-2; a weak D match, TRBD1 (6 bases). Deletions cut 4 bases from V and 2 bases from J, with 8 bases between. Per germline, CDR1 KGHSH and CDR2 LQKENI. The CDR3 extends over 13 amino acids.

The V gene is TRBV6-5, the J gene TRBJ1-1; 8 bases agree with TRBD1. The J segment lost 1 base and the V segment lost 7 bases, leaving 8 bases of the junction unmatched. This CDR3 spans 15 amino acids. Germline V gene lookup returns CDR1 MNHEY and CDR2 SVGAGI. The CDR3 loop reads CASIPQGAANTEAFF. The CDR3 DNA reads as TGTGCCAGCATCCCCCAGGGGGCGGCGAACACTGAAGCTTTCTTT.

In its sample, this clone was seen a few times. This rearrangement joins TRBV25-1 to TRBJ2-7, with 9 bases lining up with TRBD2. The germline V gene has CDR1 MGHDK and CDR2 SYGVNS. The CDR3 loop spans 15 amino acids. V dropped 4 bases and J dropped 6; count of bases not matched to a gene: 10. This CDR3 reads CASSASGALRTEQYF. The CDR3 nucleotides are TGTGCCAGCAGTGCTAGCGGGGCCCTGAGGACCGAGCAGTACTTC.

This clone was counted between two and nine times. This chain links TRBV7-8 with TRBJ2-7; 13 bases are a match to TRBD2. In germline, CDR1 is SGHVS, CDR2 FQNEAQ. With 4 bases clipped from V and 4 bases from J, the junction kept 13 bases outside the gene matches. There are 18 residues in the CDR3. The DNA for the CDR3 is TGTGCCAGCAGCTCTTTTAGCCGGGGACTAGCGGGGACTTACGAGCAGTACTTC. Encoded protein: CASSSFSRGLAGTYEQYF.

This clone was observed a single time. The chain employs TRBV5-1 and TRBJ2-2; D is ambiguous. V was shortened by 3 bases and J by 4 bases, with 4 bases between the two germline ends. CDR1 is SGHRS, CDR2 YFSETQ, per germline. The CDR3 covers 12 residues. The CDR3 spells CASSYTTGELFF. The CDR3 nucleotides read TGCGCCAGCAGCTACACCACCGGGGAGCTGTTTTTT.

The rearrangement links TRBV19 to TRBJ2-1; D unclear. The germline V gene encodes CDR1 LNHDA and CDR2 SQIVND (reference sequence). V shed 1 base and J shed 0 bases, with 7 bases lying between them. The CDR3 runs 15 residues. CDR3 DNA: TGTGCCAGTAGTATAGGTGGGCTCTCCTACAATGAGCAGTTCTTC. It codes for CASSIGGLSYNEQFF.

The chain has TRBV4-2 and TRBJ2-7; possible D gene TRBD2, 6 bases. The V and J ends lost 2 bases and 6 bases respectively, with 11 bases between them. Germline CDR1 LGHNA, CDR2 YNFKEQ. The length of the CDR3 is 13 residues. The CDR3 loop reads CASSQTSSREQYF. The CDR3, as DNA: TGTGCCAGCAGCCAAACTAGCTCCCGCGAGCAGTACTTC.

The V and J genes are TRBV5-1 and TRBJ1-3, with D tentatively TRBD1 (5 bases). Trimming removed 1 base from V and 3 bases from J, with 8 bases in between. Germline assignment: CDR1 SGHRS and CDR2 YFSETQ. This CDR3 comprises 14 residues. As DNA, the CDR3 is TGCGCCAGCAGCTTGTCAGGGTATGGAAACACCATATATTTT. This sequence encodes CASSLSGYGNTIYF.

CDR3 protein: CASYQGSYTF. The CDR3 DNA sequence: TGTGCCAGCTACCAGGGAAGCTACACCTTC. The chain recombines TRBV6-5 with TRBJ1-2; D perhaps matches TRBD1 (5 bases). CDR1 is MNHEY, CDR2 SVGAGI, per germline. Trimming left V 8 bases short and J 9 bases short, with 10 bases between. The CDR3 is 10 amino acids.

This chain joins TRBV6-5 and TRBJ1-2, with no clear D. V was cut by 6 bases and J by 4 bases, with 3 bases left in between. This CDR3 has 10 amino acids. Germline CDR1 MNHEY, CDR2 SVGAGI. CDR3 DNA: TGTGCCAGCAGACTCTATGGCTACACCTTC. Amino acid sequence: CASRLYGYTF.

This chain joins TRBV6-1 and TRBJ1-1; D is unresolved. CDR1 is MNHNS and CDR2 is SASEGT in the germline V gene. This CDR3 is built from 15 residues. V dropped 2 bases and J dropped 0 bases, with 10 bases sitting between them. CDR3 nucleotide sequence: TGTGCCAGCAGTGAAAATGCAGGTATGAACACTGAAGCTTTCTTT. This sequence encodes CASSENAGMNTEAFF.

This sequence joins TRBV9 and TRBJ2-2, with D tentatively TRBD1 (6 bases). Trimming removed 3 bases at V and 3 bases at J, with 9 bases between. The CDR3 contains 14 residues. Per the germline V gene, CDR1 is SGDLS and CDR2 is YYNGEE. CDR3 region: CASSDGTHTGELFF. CDR3 DNA sequence: TGTGCCAGCAGCGATGGGACACACACCGGGGAGCTGTTTTTT.

The CDR3 sequence is CASSLRRRGSSYNSPLHF. The CDR3 region has the DNA TGTGCCAGCAGCTTAAGGAGACGCGGGAGCTCCTATAATTCACCCCTCCACTTT. The chain employs TRBV11-1 and TRBJ1-6; D is undetermined. V was pared by 2 bases and J by 0 bases, with 14 bases between. The CDR3 covers 18 residues. Per germline, CDR1 SGHAT and CDR2 FQDESV (reference sequence).

This sequence joins TRBV27 and TRBJ2-3; TRBD1 matches 7 bases. Trimming at V came to 2 bases and at J to 3 bases, leaving 8 bases not matched to a gene. CDR3 length equals 16 residues. Germline V gene data show CDR1 as MNHEY and CDR2 as SMNVEV (reference sequence). This CDR3 reads CASSLTRAGGTDTQYF. DNA of the CDR3: TGTGCCAGCAGTTTAACGAGGGCAGGGGGTACAGATACGCAGTATTTT.

This chain connects TRBV7-6 to TRBJ2-7, with 10 bases that match TRBD1. CDR3 size: 16 residues. With 5 bases clipped from V and 5 bases from J, the junction kept 12 bases outside the gene matches. The germline CDR1 and CDR2 sequences are SGHVS and FNYEAQ. This CDR3 reads CASSRDRGGLGDEQYF. CDR3 DNA: TGTGCCAGCAGCCGGGACAGGGGTGGACTAGGAGACGAGCAGTACTTC. Complete variable domain (other parts from reference TRBV7-6 and TRBJ2-7): GAGVSQSPRYKVTKRGQDVALRCDPISGHVSLYWYRQALGQGPEFLTYFNYEAQQDKSGLPNDRFSAERPEGSISTLTIQRTEQRDSAMYRCASSRDRGGLGDEQYFGPGTRLTVT.

This rearrangement joins TRBV7-3 to TRBJ1-1, with 8 bases identical to TRBD1. Germline V gene sequence: CDR1 SGHTA, CDR2 FQGTGA. The V and J ends lost 2 bases and 5 bases, in that order; junction bases with no gene match: 7. CDR3 size: 15 residues. The CDR3 is CASSLGGQGRTEAFF. CDR3 nucleotide sequence: TGTGCCAGCAGCTTAGGAGGACAGGGCCGGACTGAAGCTTTCTTT. Variable domain in full (rest from reference TRBV7-3 and TRBJ1-1): GAGVSQTPSNKVTEKGKYVELRCDPISGHTALYWYRQSLGQGPEFLIYFQGTGAADDSGLPNDRFFAVRPEGSVSTLKIQRTERGDSAVYLCASSLGGQGRTEAFFGQGTRLTVV.

The chain uses TRBV7-9 and TRBJ2-7; TRBD1 matches at 9 bases. J lost 7 bases, V lost 5 bases, and 9 bases had no gene match. The germline V gene has CDR1 SEHNR and CDR2 FQNEAQ (reference sequence). The CDR3 is 14 amino acids. The CDR3 sequence is CASSRQGGPGEQYF. CDR3 sequence (DNA): TGTGCCAGCAGCCGACAGGGGGGTCCGGGAGAGCAGTACTTC.

This clone was seen a few times. The rearrangement uses TRBV6-6 and TRBJ1-5, with 10 positions matching TRBD1. CDR1 and CDR2 (germline): MNHNY, SVGAGI (reference sequence). The CDR3 is 14 residues long. With V trimmed by 8 bases and J by 3 bases, 4 bases remained unmatched. DNA for the CDR3: TGTGCCAGCCTGGGACAGGGGTACAATCAGCCCCAGCATTTT. Encoded protein: CASLGQGYNQPQHF.